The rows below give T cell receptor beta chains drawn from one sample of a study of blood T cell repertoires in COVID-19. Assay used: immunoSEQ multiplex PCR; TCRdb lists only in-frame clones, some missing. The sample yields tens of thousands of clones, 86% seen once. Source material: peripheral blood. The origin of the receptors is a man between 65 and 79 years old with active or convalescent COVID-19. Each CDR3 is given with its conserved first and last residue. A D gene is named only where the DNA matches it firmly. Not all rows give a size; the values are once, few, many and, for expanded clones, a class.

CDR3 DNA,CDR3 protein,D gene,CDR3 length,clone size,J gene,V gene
TGTGCCAGCTACAGGACAGGGTCCTACAATGAGCAGTTCTTC,CASYRTGSYNEQFF,TRBD1,14,-,TRBJ2-1,TRBV27
TGTGCCTGGAGTACCAGGGTTGGGGATGAAAAACTGTTTTTT,CAWSTRVGDEKLFF,-,14,-,TRBJ1-4,TRBV30
TGTGCCAGCAGCCGAGAGGGGGAGTCAGGCTACACCTTC,CASSREGESGYTF,-,13,-,TRBJ1-2,TRBV7-3
TGCAGCGTCGCAAGCGGTATGAACACTGAAGCTTTCTTT,CSVASGMNTEAFF,-,13,-,TRBJ1-1,TRBV29-1
TGTGCCAGCAGCTCGGGACATCCCCAAGTGCGCCAGTACTTC,CASSSGHPQVRQYF,-,14,once,TRBJ2-5,TRBV7-9
TGCGCCAGCAGCTTGGGTTCGACGGGGAGTGAAAAACTGTTTTTT,CASSLGSTGSEKLFF,-,15,once,TRBJ1-4,TRBV5-1
TGTGCCAGCAGCCAAGTAAGACTAGAACATGAGCAGTTCTTC,CASSQVRLEHEQFF,-,14,-,TRBJ2-1,TRBV14
TGCGCCAGCAGCCAAGGCCCCACAGTCAACCTTGAAGCTTTCTTT,CASSQGPTVNLEAFF,-,15,-,TRBJ1-1,TRBV4-1
TGCGCCAGCAGCCAAGACCTGGGACAGGGATCAGATACGCAGTATTTT,CASSQDLGQGSDTQYF,TRBD1,16,few,TRBJ2-3,TRBV4-3
TGCAGCGTTGCCAGACAGGGGGTCCCTGAGGGCTACACCTTC,CSVARQGVPEGYTF,TRBD1,14,-,TRBJ1-2,TRBV29-1
TGTGCCAGCTCACCACCAAGCGCTCTCATCGGCTACACCTTC,CASSPPSALIGYTF,-,14,-,TRBJ1-2,TRBV18
TGTGCCACTGGACTAGCGGGAGGGCCGGGGGAGCAGTACTTC,CATGLAGGPGEQYF,TRBD2,14,-,TRBJ2-7,TRBV10-3
TGCGCCAGCAGTGGCGGCCCGAGCACAGATACGCAGTATTTT,CASSGGPSTDTQYF,-,14,-,TRBJ2-3,TRBV5-1
TGTGCCAGTAGTACCGCGCAACTAGCGGGCACAGATACGCAGTATTTT,CASSTAQLAGTDTQYF,TRBD2,16,-,TRBJ2-3,TRBV19
TGTGCCAGCAGCTTGCCAGGGGCAAGCTCCTACGAGCAGTACTTC,CASSLPGASSYEQYF,-,15,-,TRBJ2-7,TRBV5-6
TGCAGCGTCCCCCCCCCTTTACTAGCAAGCGGTGAGCAGTTCTTC,CSVPPPLLASGEQFF,-,15,-,TRBJ2-1,TRBV29-1